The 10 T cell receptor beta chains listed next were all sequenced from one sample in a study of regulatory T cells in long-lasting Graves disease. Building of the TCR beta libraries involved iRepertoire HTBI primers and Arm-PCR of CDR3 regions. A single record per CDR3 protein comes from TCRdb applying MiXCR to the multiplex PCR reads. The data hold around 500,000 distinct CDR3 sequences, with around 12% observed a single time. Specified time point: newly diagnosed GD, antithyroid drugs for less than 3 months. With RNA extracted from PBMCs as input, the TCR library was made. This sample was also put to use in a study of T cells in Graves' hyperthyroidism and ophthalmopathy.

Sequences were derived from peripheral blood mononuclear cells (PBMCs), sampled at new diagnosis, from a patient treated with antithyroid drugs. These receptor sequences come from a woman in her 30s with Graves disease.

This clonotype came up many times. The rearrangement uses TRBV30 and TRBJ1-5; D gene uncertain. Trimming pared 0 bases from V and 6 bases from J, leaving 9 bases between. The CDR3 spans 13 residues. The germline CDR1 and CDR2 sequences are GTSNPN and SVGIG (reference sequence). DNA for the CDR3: TGTGCCTGGAGTGTACTTTGGGGTCAGCCCCAGCATTTT. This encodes CAWSVLWGQPQHF.

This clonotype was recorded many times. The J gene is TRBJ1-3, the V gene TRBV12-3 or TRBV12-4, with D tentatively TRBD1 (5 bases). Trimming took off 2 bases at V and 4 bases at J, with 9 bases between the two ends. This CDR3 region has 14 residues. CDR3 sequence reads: CASSLQGGGNTIYF. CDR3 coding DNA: TGTGCCAGCAGTTTACAGGGAGGCGGAAACACCATATATTTT.

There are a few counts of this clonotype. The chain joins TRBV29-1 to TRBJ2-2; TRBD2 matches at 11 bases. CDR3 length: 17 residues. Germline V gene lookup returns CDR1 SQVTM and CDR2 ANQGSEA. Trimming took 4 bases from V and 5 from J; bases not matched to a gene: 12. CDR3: CSVGGVAGGPGTGELFF. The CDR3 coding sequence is TGCAGCGTTGGAGGGGTAGCGGGAGGGCCCGGAACCGGGGAGCTGTTTTTT.

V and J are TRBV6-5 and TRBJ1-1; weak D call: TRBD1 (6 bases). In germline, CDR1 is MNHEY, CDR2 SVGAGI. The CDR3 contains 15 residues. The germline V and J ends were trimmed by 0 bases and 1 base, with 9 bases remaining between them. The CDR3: CASSYSAGQNTEAFF. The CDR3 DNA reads TGTGCCAGCAGTTACTCGGCGGGACAGAACACTGAAGCTTTCTTT.

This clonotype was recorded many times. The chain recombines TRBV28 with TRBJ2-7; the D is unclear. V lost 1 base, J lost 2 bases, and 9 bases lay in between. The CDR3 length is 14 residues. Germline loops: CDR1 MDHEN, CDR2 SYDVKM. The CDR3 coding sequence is TGTGCCAGCAGTTTATCTCTGGGTCCCTACGAGCAGTACTTC. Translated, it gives CASSLSLGPYEQYF.

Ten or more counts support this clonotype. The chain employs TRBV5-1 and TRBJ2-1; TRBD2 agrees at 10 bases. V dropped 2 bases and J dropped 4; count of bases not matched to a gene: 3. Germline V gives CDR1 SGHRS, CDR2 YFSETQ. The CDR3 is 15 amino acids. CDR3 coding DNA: TGCGCCAGCAGCTTTGGGACTAGCGCGTACAATGAGCAGTTCTTC. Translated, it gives CASSFGTSAYNEQFF.

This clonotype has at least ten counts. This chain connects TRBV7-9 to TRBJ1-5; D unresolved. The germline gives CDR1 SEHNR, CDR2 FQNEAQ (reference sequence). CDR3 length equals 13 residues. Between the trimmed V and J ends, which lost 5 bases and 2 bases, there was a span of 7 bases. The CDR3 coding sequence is TGTGCCAGCAGCCCCGCTCGCAATCAGCCCCAGCATTTT. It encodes CASSPARNQPQHF.

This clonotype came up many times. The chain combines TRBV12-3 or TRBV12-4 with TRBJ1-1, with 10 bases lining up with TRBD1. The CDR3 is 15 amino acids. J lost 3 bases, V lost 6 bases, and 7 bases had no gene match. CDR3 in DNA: TGTGCCAGCAGACGAGACAGGGGGCGGGACACTGAAGCTTTCTTT. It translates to CASRRDRGRDTEAFF.

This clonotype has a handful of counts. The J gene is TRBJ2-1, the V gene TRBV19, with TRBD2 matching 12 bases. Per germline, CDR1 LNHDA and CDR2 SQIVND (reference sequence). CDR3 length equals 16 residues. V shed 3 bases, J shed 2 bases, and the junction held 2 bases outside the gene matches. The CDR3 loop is CASSIGLAGPYNEQFF. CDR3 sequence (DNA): TGTGCCAGTAGTATCGGACTAGCGGGACCCTACAATGAGCAGTTCTTC.

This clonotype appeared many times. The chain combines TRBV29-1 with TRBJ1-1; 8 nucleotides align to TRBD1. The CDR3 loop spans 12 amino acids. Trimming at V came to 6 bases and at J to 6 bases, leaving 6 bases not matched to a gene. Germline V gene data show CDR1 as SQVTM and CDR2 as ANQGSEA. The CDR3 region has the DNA TGCAGCGTAAGACAGGGGTCCGCTGAAGCTTTCTTT. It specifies CSVRQGSAEAFF.